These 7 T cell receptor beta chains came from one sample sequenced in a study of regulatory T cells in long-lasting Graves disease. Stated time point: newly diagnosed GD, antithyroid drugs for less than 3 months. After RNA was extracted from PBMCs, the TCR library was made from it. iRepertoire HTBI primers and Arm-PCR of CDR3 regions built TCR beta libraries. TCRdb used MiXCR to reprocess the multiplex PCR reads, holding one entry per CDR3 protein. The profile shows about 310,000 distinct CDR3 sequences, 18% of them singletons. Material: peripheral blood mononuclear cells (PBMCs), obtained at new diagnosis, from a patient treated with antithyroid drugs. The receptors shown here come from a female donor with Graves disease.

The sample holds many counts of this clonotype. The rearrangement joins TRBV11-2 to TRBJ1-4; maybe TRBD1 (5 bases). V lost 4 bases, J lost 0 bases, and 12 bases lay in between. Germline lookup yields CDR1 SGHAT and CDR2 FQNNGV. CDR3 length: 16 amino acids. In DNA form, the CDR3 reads TGTGCCAGCAGCTCGGACATTATGACAACTAATGAAAAACTGTTTTTT. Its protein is CASSSDIMTTNEKLFF.

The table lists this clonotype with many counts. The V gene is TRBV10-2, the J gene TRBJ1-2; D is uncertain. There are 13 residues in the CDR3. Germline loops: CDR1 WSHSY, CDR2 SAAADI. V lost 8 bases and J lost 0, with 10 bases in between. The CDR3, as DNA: TGCGCCAGCGCTGGACTATCTAACTATGGCTACACCTTC. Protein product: CASAGLSNYGYTF.

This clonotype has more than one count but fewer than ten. CDR3 in DNA: TGTGCCAGCAGCTTGGTGGGACTAGCGGACAATGAGCAGTTCTTC. Amino acids: CASSLVGLADNEQFF. V usage is TRBV5-4 and J usage is TRBJ2-1; 11 bases align to TRBD2. Trimming at V came to 0 bases and at J to 5 bases, leaving 1 base not matched to a gene. The CDR3 loop spans 15 amino acids. CDR1 and CDR2 (germline): SGHNT, YYREEE (reference sequence).

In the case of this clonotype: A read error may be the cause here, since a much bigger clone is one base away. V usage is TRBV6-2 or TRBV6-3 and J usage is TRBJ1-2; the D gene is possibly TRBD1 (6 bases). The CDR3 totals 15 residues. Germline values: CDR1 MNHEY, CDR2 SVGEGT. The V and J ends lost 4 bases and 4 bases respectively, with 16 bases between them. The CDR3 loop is CASSSRGGLPYGYTF. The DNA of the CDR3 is TGTGCCAGCAGTTCCCGGGGGGGCCTCCCCTATGGCTACACCTTC.

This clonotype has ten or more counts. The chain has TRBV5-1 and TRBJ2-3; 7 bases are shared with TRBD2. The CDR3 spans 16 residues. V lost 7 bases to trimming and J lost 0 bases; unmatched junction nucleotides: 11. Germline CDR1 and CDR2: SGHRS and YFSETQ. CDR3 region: CASRGGNLPSTDTQYF. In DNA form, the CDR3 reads TGCGCCAGCCGCGGGGGAAATTTGCCTAGCACAGATACGCAGTATTTT.

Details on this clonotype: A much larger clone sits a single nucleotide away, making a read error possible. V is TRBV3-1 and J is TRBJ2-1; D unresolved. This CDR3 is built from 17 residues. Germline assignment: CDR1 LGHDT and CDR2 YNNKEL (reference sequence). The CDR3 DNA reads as TGTGCCAGCAGCCAAGATTATTTCTCGGGCCCTCGGAATGAGGAGTTCTTC. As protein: CASSQDYFSGPRNEEFF.

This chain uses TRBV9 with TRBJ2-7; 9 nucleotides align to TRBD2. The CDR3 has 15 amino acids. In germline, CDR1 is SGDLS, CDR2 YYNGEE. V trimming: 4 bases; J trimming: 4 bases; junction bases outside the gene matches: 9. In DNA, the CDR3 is TGTGCCAGCAGCCCCCGATCGACTAGCGGTTACGAGCAGTACTTC. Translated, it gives CASSPRSTSGYEQYF.